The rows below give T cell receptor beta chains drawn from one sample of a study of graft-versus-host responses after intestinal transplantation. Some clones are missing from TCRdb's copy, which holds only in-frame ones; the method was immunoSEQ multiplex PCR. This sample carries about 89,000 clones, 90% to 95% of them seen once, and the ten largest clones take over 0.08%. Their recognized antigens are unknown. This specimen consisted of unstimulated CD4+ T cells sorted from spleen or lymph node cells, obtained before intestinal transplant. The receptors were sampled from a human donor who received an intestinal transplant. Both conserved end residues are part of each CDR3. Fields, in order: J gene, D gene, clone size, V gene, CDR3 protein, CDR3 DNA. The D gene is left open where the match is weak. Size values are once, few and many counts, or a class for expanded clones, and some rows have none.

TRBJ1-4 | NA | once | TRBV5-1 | CASSSQRGQNEKLFF | TGCGCCAGCAGCTCCCAGCGGGGTCAAAATGAAAAACTGTTTTTT
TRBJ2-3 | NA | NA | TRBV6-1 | CASSDPSSTDTQYF | TGTGCCAGCAGTGATCCCTCCAGCACAGATACGCAGTATTTT
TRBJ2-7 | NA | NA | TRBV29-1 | CSLRTARGEQYF | TGCAGCCTACGGACAGCCAGAGGGGAGCAGTACTTC
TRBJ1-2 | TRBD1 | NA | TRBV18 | CASSPVTGDYGYTF | TGTGCCAGCTCACCAGTCACAGGGGACTATGGCTACACCTTC
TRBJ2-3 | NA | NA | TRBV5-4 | CASSSIATDTQYF | TGTGCCAGCAGCTCAATAGCGACCGATACGCAGTATTTT
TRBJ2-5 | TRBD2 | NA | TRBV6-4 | CASRGLAETQYF | TGTGCCAGCAGAGGACTAGCAGAGACCCAGTACTTC
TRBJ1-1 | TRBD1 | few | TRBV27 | CASSSAGGTEAFF | TGTGCCAGCAGTTCGGCAGGGGGCACTGAAGCTTTCTTT
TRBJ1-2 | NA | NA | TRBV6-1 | CASTFRWEGYTF | TGTGCCAGCACCTTCCGATGGGAGGGCTACACCTTC
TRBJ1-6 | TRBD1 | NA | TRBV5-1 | CASSLNPDRGPLGNSPLHF | TGCGCCAGCAGCTTGAACCCCGACAGGGGGCCCTTAGGCAATTCACCCCTCCACTTT
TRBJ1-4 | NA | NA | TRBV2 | CASRAVAGEKLFF | TGTGCCAGCAGGGCGGTTGCTGGTGAAAAACTGTTTTTT
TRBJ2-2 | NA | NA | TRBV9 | CASSETTIAPGELFF | TGTGCCAGCAGCGAAACTACCATAGCCCCCGGGGAGCTGTTTTTT
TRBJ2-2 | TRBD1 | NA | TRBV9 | CASSFGQGGTGELFF | TGTGCCAGCAGCTTTGGACAGGGGGGCACCGGGGAGCTGTTTTTT
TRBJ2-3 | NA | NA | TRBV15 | CATSRVRLGGDTQYF | TGTGCCACCAGCAGAGTAAGGCTTGGCGGAGATACGCAGTATTTT
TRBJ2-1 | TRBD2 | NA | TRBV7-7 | CASSPQPSGGAGNEQFF | TGTGCCAGCAGCCCCCAACCCAGCGGGGGGGCCGGGAATGAGCAGTTCTTC
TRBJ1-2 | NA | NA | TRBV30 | CAGPKKNYGYTF | TGTGCCGGTCCTAAAAAAAACTATGGCTACACCTTC
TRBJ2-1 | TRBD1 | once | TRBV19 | CASSMDRVTHNEQFF | TGTGCCAGTAGTATGGACAGGGTAACACACAATGAGCAGTTCTTC
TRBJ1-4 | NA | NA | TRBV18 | CASSPKGTDEKLFF | TGTGCCAGCTCACCTAAGGGGACTGATGAAAAACTGTTTTTT